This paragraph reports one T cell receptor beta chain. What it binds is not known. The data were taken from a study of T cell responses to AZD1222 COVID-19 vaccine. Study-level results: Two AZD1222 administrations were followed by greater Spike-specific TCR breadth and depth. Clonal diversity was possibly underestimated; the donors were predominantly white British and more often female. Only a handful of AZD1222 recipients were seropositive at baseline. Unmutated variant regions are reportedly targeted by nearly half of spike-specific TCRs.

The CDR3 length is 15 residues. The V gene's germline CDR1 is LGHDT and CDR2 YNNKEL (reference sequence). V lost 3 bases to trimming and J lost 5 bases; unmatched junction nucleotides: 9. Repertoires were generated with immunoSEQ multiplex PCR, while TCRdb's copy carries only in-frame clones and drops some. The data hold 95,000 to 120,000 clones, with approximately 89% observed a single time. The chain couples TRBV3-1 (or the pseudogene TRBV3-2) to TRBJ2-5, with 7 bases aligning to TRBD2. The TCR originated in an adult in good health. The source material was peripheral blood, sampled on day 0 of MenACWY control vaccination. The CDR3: CASSQSTSSGETQYF. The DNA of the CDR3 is TGTGCCAGCAGCCAGTCGACTAGCTCGGGGGAGACCCAGTACTTC.